Listed below are T cell receptor beta chains from one sample, sequenced in a study of cytomegalovirus exposure and HLA in healthy donors. Generated by immunoSEQ multiplex PCR, the TCRdb table keeps only in-frame clones and is missing some. The table has some 150,000 clones, approximately 77% seen once. The sequencing sample was made of PBMCs. These receptors originate from a woman between 45 and 65 years old in good health and CMV-seronegative. CDR3s include the opening cysteine and the closing phenylalanine or tryptophan. The D gene is left open where the match is weak. Clone sizes are given selectively: once, few, many, or a class where the clone is expanded.

V,size,J,D,DNA,CDR3
TRBV28,-,TRBJ1-4,-,TGTGCCAGCACCGCGGAAGCTAATGAAAAACTGTTTTTT,CASTAEANEKLFF
TRBV7-2,-,TRBJ2-7,-,TGTGCCAGCAGCGTCAGAGCGATCACCTACGAGCAGTACTTC,CASSVRAITYEQYF
TRBV19,few,TRBJ2-1,-,TGTGCCAGTAATGGAGGCGCAGCCTTCTACAATGAGCAGTTCTTC,CASNGGAAFYNEQFF
TRBV28,-,TRBJ2-5,TRBD1,TGTGCCAGCAGTCTATGGACAGGGCAAGAGACCCAGTACTTC,CASSLWTGQETQYF
TRBV4-2,-,TRBJ2-5,TRBD2,TGTGCCAGCAGCGAGGCCGGGACTACCGTCGGAGAGACCCAGTACTTC,CASSEAGTTVGETQYF
TRBV6-6,-,TRBJ1-5,-,TGTGCCAGCAATCCGGCCCTGGGAGGCAATCAGCCCCAGCATTTT,CASNPALGGNQPQHF
TRBV5-1,-,TRBJ2-1,TRBD1,TGCGCCACGGGACAGGGGGCTTTCGATGAGCAGTTCTTC,CATGQGAFDEQFF
TRBV2,-,TRBJ2-5,-,TGTGCCAGCAACAGACTAGTAGGAGAGACCCAGTACTTC,CASNRLVGETQYF
TRBV7-9,-,TRBJ1-5,TRBD1,TGTGCCAGCAGCCTAACCTCTTATGACAGGGAGCGCAATCAGCCCCAGCATTTT,CASSLTSYDRERNQPQHF
TRBV19,-,TRBJ1-1,TRBD1,TGTGCCAGTAGTTCCCAGACAGGGTGGGGAACTGAAGCTTTCTTT,CASSSQTGWGTEAFF
TRBV7-2,many,TRBJ1-2,-,TGTGCCAGCAGCTTAACAGGAAGAAATGGCTACACCTTC,CASSLTGRNGYTF
TRBV7-6,once,TRBJ2-2,-,TGTGCCAGCAGCTTAGCAACAGATGCAATCGGGGAGCTGTTTTTT,CASSLATDAIGELFF
TRBV27,-,TRBJ2-7,-,TGTGCCAGTAGTTTAATCGGCCAGGCCCACGAGCAGTACTTC,CASSLIGQAHEQYF
TRBV5-4,once,TRBJ2-6,TRBD1,TGTGCCAGCAGCTTGCCGGGACAGAGCTCTGGGGCCAACGTCCTGACTTTC,CASSLPGQSSGANVLTF
TRBV5-6,-,TRBJ2-5,TRBD1,TGTGCCAGCAGCGCGGACAGGGTAGAGACCCAGTACTTC,CASSADRVETQYF
TRBV10-3,-,TRBJ1-6,TRBD1,TGTGCCTCCAGGGGGGCAGGGGGCTTAACCTATAATTCACCCCTCCACTTT,CASRGAGGLTYNSPLHF
TRBV29-1,-,TRBJ1-1,-,TGCAGCGCGGGGAACGCTGAAGCTTTCTTT,CSAGNAEAFF
TRBV5-1,-,TRBJ1-6,TRBD1,TGCGCCAGCAGCGGACAGGGTAATTCACCCCTCCACTTT,CASSGQGNSPLHF
TRBV27,few,TRBJ1-2,TRBD1,TGTGCCAGCAGTTTAACGACAGGGAGTGGCTACACCTTC,CASSLTTGSGYTF
TRBV6-5,-,TRBJ2-1,-,TGTGCCAGCAGTTACTCGGGGAGCTCCTACAATGAGCAGTTCTTC,CASSYSGSSYNEQFF
TRBV10-3,-,TRBJ2-1,TRBD2,TGTGCCACACAGCGAGCGGGGGCCCCTAGCTCCTACAATGAGCAGTTCTTC,CATQRAGAPSSYNEQFF
TRBV2,-,TRBJ1-6,-,TGTGCCAGCAGTGAACAGGGCTCCTATAATTCACCCCTCCACTTT,CASSEQGSYNSPLHF
TRBV27,-,TRBJ2-7,TRBD1,TGTGCCAGCAGAGGGTGGCAGGGGGCGGACGAGCAGTACTTC,CASRGWQGADEQYF
TRBV4-3,-,TRBJ1-1,-,TGCGCCAGCAGCCAAGATGAAGAGACTGAAGCTTTCTTT,CASSQDEETEAFF
TRBV2,few,TRBJ2-5,TRBD2,TGTGCCAGCAGTACCTCCCCTAGCGGGGGAGAGACCCAGTACTTC,CASSTSPSGGETQYF
TRBV6-1,-,TRBJ2-2,TRBD1,TGTGCCAGCAGTGAATTGGGGACAGGGAACACCGGGGAGCTGTTTTTT,CASSELGTGNTGELFF
TRBV20-1,-,TRBJ1-2,-,TGCAGTCCTAAAGCCGGGGTAGGGTACACCTTC,CSPKAGVGYTF
TRBV5-5,-,TRBJ1-1,-,TGTGCCAGCAGCTTTACAGGGCCCGCTTGGGCTGAAGCTTTCTTT,CASSFTGPAWAEAFF
TRBV6-4,-,TRBJ2-2,TRBD2,TGTGCCAGCAGTCGTAGCGGGGTGTCCACCGGGGAGCTGTTTTTT,CASSRSGVSTGELFF
TRBV6-5,-,TRBJ2-5,-,TGTGCCAGCAGTCTCGACAGGTCCTCGATGGAGACCCAGTACTTC,CASSLDRSSMETQYF
TRBV5-1,-,TRBJ1-4,-,TGCGCCAGCAGCTTGGGTCAGGTTAATGAAAAACTGTTTTTT,CASSLGQVNEKLFF
TRBV10-3,-,TRBJ1-6,TRBD1,TGTGCCATCAGCCCCGGGACAGATTCACCCCTCCACTTT,CAISPGTDSPLHF
TRBV5-1,-,TRBJ2-2,-,TGCGCCAGCAGCCTGGGGGGGGGCGACACCGGGGAGCTGTTTTTT,CASSLGGGDTGELFF
TRBV9,-,TRBJ1-2,-,TGTGCCAGCAGCGTAGGGGCAGATCATGGCTACACCTTC,CASSVGADHGYTF
TRBV4-1,-,TRBJ2-2,TRBD2,TGCGCCAGCAGCCAACGGGGAGGGGAGGAGCTGTTTTTT,CASSQRGGEELFF
TRBV7-6,-,TRBJ2-7,TRBD1,TGTGCCAGCAGCATCCTGACAGGGAGATCCTACGAGCAGTACTTC,CASSILTGRSYEQYF
TRBV2,-,TRBJ1-2,-,TGTGCCAGCAGTTTTCCCCTTGGGGAGGCTACGGGGTATGGCTACACCTTC,CASSFPLGEATGYGYTF
TRBV4-1,-,TRBJ1-6,-,TGCGCCAGCAGCCAAGGGGGGGTAAGCTCCTATAATTCACCCCTCCACTTT,CASSQGGVSSYNSPLHF
TRBV6-5,few,TRBJ1-4,TRBD1,TGTGCCAGCAGTTACTCCGCCGACAGGGGAGGGGAAAAACTGTTTTTT,CASSYSADRGGEKLFF
TRBV6-5,-,TRBJ2-2,-,TGTGCCAGCAGTTACGAGGCGGGCGGGGAGCTGTTTTTT,CASSYEAGGELFF
TRBV6-1,-,TRBJ2-1,-,TGTGCCAGCAGTGTCGCGATTGACAATGAGCAGTTCTTC,CASSVAIDNEQFF